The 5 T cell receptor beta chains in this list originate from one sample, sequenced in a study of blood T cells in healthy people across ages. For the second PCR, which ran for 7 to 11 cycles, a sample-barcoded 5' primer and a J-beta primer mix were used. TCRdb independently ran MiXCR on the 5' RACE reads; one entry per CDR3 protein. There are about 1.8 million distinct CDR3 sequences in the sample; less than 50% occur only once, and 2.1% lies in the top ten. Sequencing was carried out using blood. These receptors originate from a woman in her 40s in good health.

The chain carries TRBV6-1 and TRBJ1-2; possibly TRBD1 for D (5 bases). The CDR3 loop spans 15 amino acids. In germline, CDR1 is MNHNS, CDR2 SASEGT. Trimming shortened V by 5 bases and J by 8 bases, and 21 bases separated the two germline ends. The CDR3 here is CASSPGVSFMWGYTF. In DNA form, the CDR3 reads TGTGCCAGCAGTCCGGGGGTCTCCTTTATGTGGGGCTACACCTTC.

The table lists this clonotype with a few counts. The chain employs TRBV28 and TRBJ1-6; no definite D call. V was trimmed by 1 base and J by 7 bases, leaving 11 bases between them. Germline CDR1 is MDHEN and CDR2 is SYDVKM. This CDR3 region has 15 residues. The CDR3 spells CASSLSPLLNSPLHF. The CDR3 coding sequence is TGTGCCAGCAGTTTATCTCCCCTCCTAAATTCACCCCTCCACTTT.

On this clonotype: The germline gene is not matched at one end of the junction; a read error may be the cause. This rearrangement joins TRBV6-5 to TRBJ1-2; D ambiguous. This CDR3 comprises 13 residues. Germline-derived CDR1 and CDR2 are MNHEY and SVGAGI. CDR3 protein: CTSGVSPDYGNTF. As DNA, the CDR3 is TGTACCTCCGGGGTATCCCCTGACTATGGCAACACCTTC.

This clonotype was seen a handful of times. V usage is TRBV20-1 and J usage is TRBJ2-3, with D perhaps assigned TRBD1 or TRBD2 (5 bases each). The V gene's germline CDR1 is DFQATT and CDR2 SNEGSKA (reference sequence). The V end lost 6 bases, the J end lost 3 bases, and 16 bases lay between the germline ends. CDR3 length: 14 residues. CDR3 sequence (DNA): TGCAGTGCGGGCCGGGACGCTATAACAGATACGCAGTATTTT. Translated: CSAGRDAITDTQYF.

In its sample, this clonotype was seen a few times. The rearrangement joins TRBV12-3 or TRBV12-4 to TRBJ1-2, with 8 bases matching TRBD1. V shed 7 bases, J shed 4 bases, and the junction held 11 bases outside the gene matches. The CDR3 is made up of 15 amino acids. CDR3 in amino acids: CASTHRDRLSYGYTF. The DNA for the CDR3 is TGTGCCAGCACCCACAGGGACAGGTTATCCTATGGCTACACCTTC.